These 16 T cell receptor beta chains originate from one sample sequenced in a study of blood T cell repertoires in COVID-19. Measured with immunoSEQ multiplex PCR; TCRdb has only the in-frame clones, and not every one. Seen here are some 290,000 clones, approximately 90% observed once, and the top ten hold roughly 2%. The sample taken for sequencing was peripheral blood. These receptors were collected from a woman between 45 and 65 years old who had recovered from COVID-19.

This clone was recorded at least ten times. This chain connects TRBV4-1 to TRBJ1-4, with TRBD1 as a possible D gene (5 bases). This CDR3 has 15 residues. CDR1 is MGHRA and CDR2 is YSYEKL in the germline V gene. Between the trimmed V and J ends, which lost 6 bases and 8 bases, there was a span of 19 bases. The CDR3: CASSTIGAGKEKLFF. The CDR3 DNA reads TGCGCCAGCAGTACTATCGGGGCGGGGAAGGAAAAACTGTTTTTT.

The chain uses TRBV28 and TRBJ2-3; D is unclear. Germline V gene data show CDR1 as MDHEN and CDR2 as SYDVKM. V lost 5 bases and J 1 base, leaving 10 bases between the germline ends. This CDR3 has 14 residues. The CDR3 here is CASSPVRGTDTQYF. DNA for the CDR3: TGTGCCAGCAGTCCGGTTCGGGGCACAGATACGCAGTATTTT.

The rearrangement links TRBV27 to TRBJ2-7; D is possibly TRBD2 (5 bases). Germline V gene sequence: CDR1 MNHEY, CDR2 SMNVEV (reference sequence). Between the trimmed V and J ends, which lost 3 bases and 5 bases, there was a span of 20 bases. The CDR3 has 16 residues. This chain's CDR3 is CASSFPGILRWHEQYF. CDR3 nucleotide sequence: TGTGCCAGCAGTTTCCCCGGGATACTGAGGTGGCACGAGCAGTACTTC.

The genes are TRBV30 and TRBJ1-2; perhaps TRBD1 as D (5 bases). V was shortened by 0 bases and J by 4 bases, with 12 bases between the two germline ends. The CDR3 contains 14 residues. Germline V gives CDR1 GTSNPN, CDR2 SVGIG (reference sequence). The CDR3 DNA follows: TGTGCCTGGAGTGTTAGTTTGGGGGGCTATGGCTACACCTTC. It is translated as CAWSVSLGGYGYTF.

The genes are TRBV18 and TRBJ2-2; D remains unclear. The CDR3 consists of 14 residues. V was trimmed by 6 bases and J by 0 bases, leaving 8 bases between them. Germline CDR1 and CDR2: KGHSH and LQKENI. DNA of the CDR3: TGTGCCAGCTCGCCCACTACGAACACCGGGGAGCTGTTTTTT. Protein product: CASSPTTNTGELFF.

The rearrangement joins TRBV12-3 or TRBV12-4 to TRBJ2-7; 7 positions match TRBD2. The J segment lost 6 bases and the V segment lost 3 bases, leaving 5 bases of the junction unmatched. The CDR3 loop spans 13 amino acids. CDR3 sequence reads: CASSFSSGGEQYF. CDR3 bases: TGTGCCAGCAGTTTCTCCTCGGGAGGCGAGCAGTACTTC.

This clone was detected a few times. V is TRBV7-3 and J is TRBJ2-1; 7 nucleotides match TRBD2. CDR3 length: 15 amino acids. Germline-derived CDR1 and CDR2 are SGHTA and FQGTGA. Unmatched junction bases numbered 10, after V lost 2 bases and J lost 9 bases. CDR3 DNA: TGTGCCAGCAGCTTATGGTCTAGCGGTCTGAGTGAGCAGTTCTTC. It yields the protein CASSLWSSGLSEQFF.

This chain links TRBV18 with TRBJ1-1, with D tentatively TRBD1 (5 bases). Germline values: CDR1 KGHSH, CDR2 LQKENI. V lost 1 base and J 2 bases, leaving 11 bases between the germline ends. This CDR3 is built from 15 residues. Written as DNA, the CDR3 is TGTGCCAGCTCACCACAATGGGGGGGAAACACTGAAGCTTTCTTT. This codes for CASSPQWGGNTEAFF.

The chain links TRBV7-6 to TRBJ2-7; a weak D match, TRBD1 (6 bases). CDR3 size: 16 residues. The germline V gene has CDR1 SGHVS and CDR2 FNYEAQ. Trimming pared 5 bases from V and 3 bases from J, leaving 20 bases between. The CDR3 sequence: CASSPTPLTGYYEQYF. The DNA for the CDR3 is TGTGCCAGCAGCCCCACTCCGTTAACAGGGTACTACGAGCAGTACTTC.

This chain links TRBV5-4 with TRBJ2-1; possibly TRBD2 for D (6 bases). This CDR3 has 14 residues. Germline V gene data show CDR1 as SGHNT and CDR2 as YYREEE (reference sequence). Trimming left V 5 bases short and J 8 bases short, with 17 bases between. The CDR3 protein is CASSPWDGRHEQFF. The CDR3, as DNA: TGTGCCAGCAGTCCCTGGGACGGGAGACATGAGCAGTTCTTC.

The gene calls are TRBV4-1 and TRBJ2-4; 7 nucleotides agree with TRBD1. Germline values: CDR1 MGHRA, CDR2 YSYEKL. Germline trimming cut 2 bases from V and 4 bases from J; bases unmatched to any gene: 11. CDR3 length: 17 residues. CDR3 sequence reads: CASSQRSTHRGKNIQYF. The DNA for the CDR3 is TGCGCCAGCAGCCAACGGTCTACTCACAGGGGAAAAAACATTCAGTACTTC.

As to this clone: Other DNA sequences of this sample code for an identical CDR3. The chain uses TRBV27 and TRBJ2-1; a weak D match, TRBD1 (5 bases). Deletions cut 5 bases from V and 0 bases from J, with 8 bases between. Per germline, CDR1 MNHEY and CDR2 SMNVEV (reference sequence). This CDR3 is built from 14 residues. This CDR3 reads CASSQGSSYNEQFF. As DNA, the CDR3 is TGTGCCAGCAGTCAGGGTAGCTCCTACAATGAGCAGTTCTTC.

In regard to this clone: Other DNA variants within this sample encode the same CDR3. The J gene is TRBJ1-2, the V gene TRBV12-3 or TRBV12-4; no firm D call. The CDR3 is 10 residues long. V lost 10 bases to trimming and J lost 8 bases, with 11 bases between them. The CDR3 sequence is CATRTWGYTF. CDR3 sequence (DNA): TGTGCCACTCGAACTTGGGGCTACACCTTC.

J is TRBJ2-1 and V is TRBV19, with D unclear. Germline lookup yields CDR1 LNHDA and CDR2 SQIVND (reference sequence). This CDR3 has 15 amino acids. Trimming took off 4 bases at V and 10 bases at J, with 20 bases between the two ends. The CDR3 bases are TGTGCCAGTAGTAAGGTGCTAGTGGTAGATTCGGAGCAGTTCTTC. Amino acids: CASSKVLVVDSEQFF.

The chain is built from TRBV11-2 and TRBJ1-4; D call uncertain. With 4 bases removed from V and 7 bases from J, the gap between germline ends came to 13 bases. Per the germline V gene, CDR1 is SGHAT and CDR2 is FQNNGV. The CDR3 loop spans 14 amino acids. The CDR3 reads CASSYASSTEKLFF. CDR3 nucleotide sequence: TGTGCCAGCAGCTACGCGTCGAGTACTGAAAAACTGTTTTTT.

This chain uses TRBV9 with TRBJ2-2; TRBD1 is a possible D gene (5 bases). This CDR3 is built from 18 residues. V lost 1 base to trimming and J lost 3 bases, with 19 bases between them. Germline V CDR1 and CDR2: SGDLS, YYNGEE. DNA for the CDR3: TGTGCCAGCAGCGTAATCGGTGGGGCCAGTTTTTACACCGGGGAGCTGTTTTTT. It is translated as CASSVIGGASFYTGELFF.